The table lists the clone carrying this T cell receptor beta chain with a few counts. CDR1 is SEHNR, CDR2 FQNEAQ, per germline (reference sequence). The CDR3 length is 15 residues. Trimming cost V 3 bases and J 0 bases, with 9 bases left between them. The authors produced TCR alpha and TCR beta cDNA libraries with sample barcodes and UMIs by 5'RACE using constant-segment primers. TCRdb itself ran the 5' RACE reads through MiXCR, one entry per CDR3 protein. This table has 65,000 to 100,000 distinct CDR3 sequences, more than 10% appearing once. The sample belongs to a study of T-cell memory formation after mild COVID-19. Study background: Clusters of TCRs were largely donor specific.

This clonotype was obtained from a man aged 18 to 29 who had mild COVID-19 (a few samples of this study predate the infection). Cell type and time point are not known. This chain joins TRBV7-9 and TRBJ2-1; the D gene is possibly TRBD2 (6 bases). The material sequenced was PBMCs or a T cell subset sorted from them (not recorded which). The CDR3 spells CASSLWRGSYNEQFF. CDR3 DNA sequence: TGTGCCAGCAGCTTGTGGCGGGGCTCCTACAATGAGCAGTTCTTC.